Below are 23 T cell receptor beta chains sequenced from a single sample in a study of T-cell memory formation after mild COVID-19 (dated by TCRdb to the early 2020s). The library was produced with 5' RACE. The listed sequencing device is Illumina NovaSeq 6000. TCRdb handled the public reads itself, with Q25 trimming in fastp and clone calling in MiXCR, and kept productive beta chains. Here each entry gathers all rows of one CDR3 protein and keeps the most common genes and DNA. For this sample there are some 450,000 distinct CDR3 sequences; over 15% appear just once. In total, the top ten clones hold 20% to 25% of the sample. The specimen was PBMCs or a T cell subset sorted from them (not recorded which). The receptors were gathered from a man aged 18 to 29 who had mild COVID-19 (a few samples of this study predate the infection). The sample titles of this study are shuffled in the database, so cell type and time point are left out; the donor was told from shared clones.

This clonotype came up many times. V is TRBV12-3 or TRBV12-4 and J is TRBJ1-1; 7 bases are shared with TRBD1. V trimming: 8 bases; J trimming: 4 bases; junction bases outside the gene matches: 10. The length of the CDR3 is 14 residues. Here the CDR3 reads CASRGGRGVTEAFF. The DNA for the CDR3 is TGTGCCAGCCGAGGGGGCAGGGGAGTCACTGAAGCTTTCTTT.

The chain employs TRBV5-1 and TRBJ2-3; unclear D gene. Trimming pared 4 bases from V and 0 bases from J, leaving 15 bases between. The V gene's germline CDR1 is SGHRS and CDR2 YFSETQ. The CDR3 has 16 residues. Written as DNA, the CDR3 is TGCGCCAGCAGCCCGACCGCCACTCCTAGCACAGATACGCAGTATTTT. Translating it yields CASSPTATPSTDTQYF.

In its sample, this clonotype was seen many times. J is TRBJ2-1 and V is TRBV7-2; D may be TRBD1 (5 bases). The V end was cut by 5 bases, the J end by 4 bases, with 12 bases between. CDR1 is SGHTA, CDR2 FQGNSA, per germline. The CDR3 runs to 14 residues. CDR3 nucleotides: TGTGCCAGCAGCCCGGGCAGGGCTTACAATGAGCAGTTCTTC. This encodes CASSPGRAYNEQFF.

The gene calls are TRBV30 and TRBJ2-5; possibly TRBD1 or TRBD2 for D (5 bases each). V was trimmed by 3 bases and J by 5 bases, leaving 22 bases between them. This CDR3 is built from 16 residues. The germline V gene has CDR1 GTSNPN and CDR2 SVGIG (reference sequence). CDR3 DNA sequence: TGTGCCTGGAGGAGTCTCGGGGCCATCGTATACGAGACCCAGTACTTC. Protein sequence: CAWRSLGAIVYETQYF.

The sample holds a few counts of this clonotype. The chain joins TRBV7-2 to TRBJ1-1; tentative D call: TRBD1 (6 bases). Trimming cost V 5 bases and J 0 bases, with 13 bases left between them. From germline, CDR1 is SGHTA and CDR2 FQGNSA. This CDR3 has 15 amino acids. CDR3 DNA: TGTGCCAGCAGCGGCGGGGGGGCATTGAACACTGAAGCTTTCTTT. Translating it yields CASSGGGALNTEAFF.

The J gene is TRBJ1-5, the V gene TRBV18; a weak D match, TRBD1 (5 bases). The CDR3 contains 13 residues. The germline CDR1 and CDR2 sequences are KGHSH and LQKENI. V gave up 3 bases and J gave up 7 bases, with 10 bases separating them. CDR3 sequence (DNA): TGTGCCAGCTCACCCTGGGGGGAACAGCCCCAGCATTTT. This codes for CASSPWGEQPQHF.

CDR3 protein: CASGGNSGQWGYGYTF. DNA for the CDR3: TGTGCCAGTGGGGGCAATTCGGGACAGTGGGGATATGGCTACACCTTC. The chain employs TRBV19 and TRBJ1-2, with 7 nucleotides matching TRBD1. The V and J ends lost 8 bases and 5 bases, in that order; junction bases with no gene match: 17. The CDR3 is made up of 16 amino acids. The germline V gene encodes CDR1 LNHDA and CDR2 SQIVND (reference sequence). The complete variable domain, with remaining parts taken from reference TRBV19 and TRBJ1-2, reads DGGITQSPKYLFRKEGQNVTLSCEQNLNHDAMYWYRQDPGQGLRLIYYSQIVNDFQKGDIAEGYSVSREKKESFPLTVTSAQKNPTAFYLCASGGNSGQWGYGYTFGSGTRLTVV.

The chain uses TRBV5-1 and TRBJ1-1; D unclear. CDR1 is SGHRS and CDR2 is YFSETQ in the germline V gene. The CDR3 runs to 14 residues. The V and J ends lost 0 bases and 5 bases respectively, with 11 bases between them. The DNA of the CDR3 is TGCGCCAGCAGCTTGGAGGCTGCGCGGACTGAAGCTTTCTTT. Translation: CASSLEAARTEAFF.

The chain recombines TRBV7-2 with TRBJ2-5, with D tentatively TRBD2 (6 bases). The V gene's germline CDR1 is SGHTA and CDR2 FQGNSA. V lost 3 bases, J lost 5 bases, and 19 bases lay in between. CDR3 length: 16 amino acids. CDR3 in amino acids: CASSFGPPGLGETQYF. The CDR3 DNA is TGTGCCAGCAGCTTTGGCCCCCCGGGACTGGGGGAGACCCAGTACTTC.

This clonotype came up a few times. This chain links TRBV6-2 or TRBV6-3 with TRBJ1-2, with TRBD1 matching 9 bases. The CDR3 runs to 12 residues. CDR1 and CDR2 from the germline V gene are MNHEY and SVGEGT. After removal of 8 bases from V and 4 bases from J, the junction contained 2 bases not matched to a gene. The chain's CDR3 is CASEDRGYGYTF. In DNA, the CDR3 is TGTGCCAGCGAGGACAGGGGCTATGGCTACACCTTC.

The sample holds one count of this clonotype. V usage is TRBV15 and J usage is TRBJ2-2, with 8 nucleotides matching TRBD2. The CDR3 totals 17 residues. CDR1 LNHNV and CDR2 YYDKDF come from the germline V gene (reference sequence). V lost 2 bases, J lost 6 bases, and 11 bases stayed unmatched. CDR3 region: CATSRQPPGLGAGELFF. The CDR3 DNA reads as TGTGCCACCAGCAGACAACCCCCGGGACTAGGAGCCGGGGAGCTGTTTTTT. The variable domain in full, with the rest retrieved from reference TRBV15 and TRBJ2-2, is DAMVIQNPRYQVTQFGKPVTLSCSQTLNHNVMYWYQQKSSQAPKLLFHYYDKDFNNEADTPDNFQSRRPNTSFCFLDIRSPGLGDTAMYLCATSRQPPGLGAGELFFGEGSRLTVL.

This clonotype came up a few times. V and J are TRBV9 and TRBJ2-3, with D perhaps TRBD1 or TRBD2 (5 bases each). CDR1 is SGDLS and CDR2 is YYNGEE in the germline V gene. Trimming stripped 4 bases from V and 2 bases from J, with 17 bases between. This CDR3 is 16 amino acids long. The CDR3 sequence: CASSPGTRANTDTQYF. The CDR3 bases are TGTGCCAGCAGCCCCGGGACGAGGGCCAACACAGATACGCAGTATTTT.

The chain links TRBV29-1 to TRBJ2-3; D unresolved. Per the germline V gene, CDR1 is SQVTM and CDR2 is ANQGSEA. Trimming removed 0 bases at V and 2 bases at J, with 6 bases between. This CDR3 has 13 residues. CDR3 region: CSVEDRYTDTQYF. The CDR3 DNA is TGCAGCGTTGAAGACCGGTACACAGATACGCAGTATTTT.

The chain carries TRBV27 and TRBJ2-3; possible D gene TRBD2, 5 bases. The CDR3 has 12 amino acids. V lost 5 bases, J lost 6 bases, and 9 bases lay in between. Germline loops: CDR1 MNHEY, CDR2 SMNVEV (reference sequence). As DNA, the CDR3 is TGTGCCAGCAGTGCCACTAGGGATACGCAGTATTTT. Amino acids: CASSATRDTQYF.

The rearrangement joins TRBV20-1 to TRBJ2-5; D uncertain. CDR1 is DFQATT, CDR2 SNEGSKA, per germline (reference sequence). The CDR3 totals 13 residues. Trimming took off 6 bases at V and 4 bases at J, with 15 bases between the two ends. The CDR3 region has the DNA TGCAGTGCCATCGGGCGCACGTCAGAGACCCAGTACTTC. As protein: CSAIGRTSETQYF.

There are many counts of this clonotype. The CDR3, as DNA: TGTGCCAGCAGCTCCCGGACCGGGGAGACCCAGTACTTC. It is translated as CASSSRTGETQYF. The chain uses TRBV7-8 and TRBJ2-5; D not certain. This CDR3 spans 13 amino acids. The germline gives CDR1 SGHVS, CDR2 FQNEAQ. Trimming took off 4 bases at V and 5 bases at J, with 11 bases between the two ends.

V gene TRBV24-1 combines with J gene TRBJ1-1, with 7 bases matching TRBD1. This CDR3 has 14 residues. The ends lost 5 bases at V and 4 bases at J; junction bases unmatched: 6. CDR1 is KGHDR, CDR2 SFDVKD, per germline. Here the CDR3 DNA reads TGTGCCACCAGTGCGGGGACAGCGAGCACTGAAGCTTTCTTT. Translated, it gives CATSAGTASTEAFF.

This clonotype has a count of ten or more. V usage is TRBV27 and J usage is TRBJ1-1; 7 positions agree with TRBD1. Germline V CDR1 and CDR2: MNHEY, SMNVEV (reference sequence). The CDR3 covers 16 residues. Trimming cost V 10 bases and J 0 bases; bases outside gene matches: 14. This CDR3 is CATSARKGAMNTEAFF. The CDR3 nucleotides are TGTGCCACCTCTGCCCGGAAGGGGGCCATGAACACTGAAGCTTTCTTT.

The chain is built from TRBV28 and TRBJ2-1; D gene uncertain. The CDR3 length is 15 residues. CDR1 is MDHEN and CDR2 is SYDVKM in the germline V gene. The ends were cut back, 6 bases at V and 2 bases at J, with 14 bases in the middle. CDR3 amino acids: CASRSEPVTYNEQFF. In nucleotides, the CDR3 is TGTGCCAGCAGATCCGAGCCGGTTACCTACAATGAGCAGTTCTTC.

The chain uses TRBV20-1 and TRBJ1-2, with D possibly matching TRBD1 (6 bases). The germline V gene encodes CDR1 DFQATT and CDR2 SNEGSKA (reference sequence). V lost 6 bases to trimming and J lost 10 bases, with 18 bases between them. This CDR3 region has 12 residues. The CDR3 is CSAEGGPDAYTF. The CDR3 nucleotides read TGCAGTGCGGAAGGGGGGCCTGATGCCTACACCTTC.

V is TRBV2 and J is TRBJ1-6; D remains ambiguous. The germline gives CDR1 SNHLY, CDR2 FYNNEI. Between the trimmed V and J ends, which lost 6 bases and 0 bases, there was a span of 12 bases. The CDR3 sequence is 16 residues long. The CDR3, as DNA: TGTGCCAGCAGGGTCGGCTCCAGCTCCTATAATTCACCCCTCCACTTT. Amino acids: CASRVGSSSYNSPLHF.

In its sample, this clonotype was seen a few times. The chain links TRBV15 to TRBJ2-3; 8 nucleotides align to TRBD2. Unmatched junction bases numbered 7, after V lost 3 bases and J lost 2 bases. The germline gives CDR1 LNHNV, CDR2 YYDKDF (reference sequence). The CDR3 is 16 residues long. The CDR3 region is CATSSSISGDTDTQYF. In nucleotides, the CDR3 is TGTGCCACCAGCAGTAGTATTAGCGGGGACACAGATACGCAGTATTTT.

CDR3 nucleotide sequence: TGTGCCAGCAGCTTATTCGCGGGGGGTTGGGATACGCAGTATTTT. Translation gives CASSLFAGGWDTQYF. This sequence joins TRBV7-3 and TRBJ2-3; 8 positions match TRBD2. The CDR3 is 15 residues long. CDR1 and CDR2 (germline): SGHTA, FQGTGA. Losses at the gene ends were 2 bases for V and 6 bases for J; bases not matched to a gene: 7. Supplemented by reference TRBV7-3 and TRBJ2-3, the full variable domain reads GAGVSQTPSNKVTEKGKYVELRCDPISGHTALYWYRQSLGQGPEFLIYFQGTGAADDSGLPNDRFFAVRPEGSVSTLKIQRTERGDSAVYLCASSLFAGGWDTQYFGPGTRLTVL.